The 18 T cell receptor beta chains in this list originate from one sample, sequenced in a study of OX40 agonist ivuxolimab in advanced cancers. Sequencing used immunoSEQ multiplex PCR; TCRdb keeps in-frame clones, though not all of them. The top ten hold around 1.4% of the sample, which has tens of thousands of clones, 83% seen once. Sequencing was performed on CD4+ or CD8+ T cells sorted from blood, taken in a trial of the OX40 agonist ivuxolimab. The receptors originated from an adult with an advanced solid tumor such as melanoma, head and neck, liver or kidney cancer.

This chain joins TRBV7-6 and TRBJ2-5; either TRBD1 or TRBD2 may supply D (6 bases each). V gave up 5 bases and J gave up 5 bases, with 21 bases separating them. Germline-derived CDR1 and CDR2 are SGHVS and FNYEAQ. The CDR3 extends over 16 amino acids. The CDR3: CASSRLAPQGRETQYF. CDR3 bases: TGTGCCAGCAGCCGGCTGGCCCCCCAGGGGAGGGAGACCCAGTACTTC.

CDR3 in DNA: TGTGCCACCCGCCCAGGGACAGGGGGAGTTAGGGTGAACACTGAAGCTTTCTTT. It is translated as CATRPGTGGVRVNTEAFF. The genes are TRBV25-1 and TRBJ1-1; 11 bases fit TRBD1. The CDR3 sequence is 18 residues long. In germline, CDR1 is MGHDK, CDR2 SYGVNS. Unmatched junction bases numbered 16, after V lost 10 bases and J lost 0 bases.

V and J are TRBV5-1 and TRBJ1-6, with D possibly TRBD1 on 5 matching bases. Germline V CDR1 and CDR2: SGHRS, YFSETQ. V lost 1 base and J 5 bases, leaving 10 bases between the germline ends. This CDR3 is 15 amino acids long. The CDR3 DNA reads as TGCGCCAGCAGCTTGACTGGGGGTGATAATTCACCCCTCCACTTT. Its translation: CASSLTGGDNSPLHF.

The chain recombines TRBV5-1 with TRBJ1-1; unclear D gene. V shed 2 bases and J shed 10 bases, with 12 bases lying between them. The V gene's germline CDR1 is SGHRS and CDR2 YFSETQ. This CDR3 region has 12 residues. CDR3 protein: CASSFGGLGAFF. In nucleotides, the CDR3 is TGCGCCAGCAGCTTCGGCGGTCTGGGAGCTTTCTTT.

The CDR3, as DNA: TGTGCCAGCAGTTACGGGGTCGGGCGTCTGGAGCAGTTCTTC. This encodes CASSYGVGRLEQFF. This rearrangement joins TRBV6-6 to TRBJ2-1; D gene uncertain. The CDR3 consists of 14 residues. Looked up from germline, CDR1 is MNHNY and CDR2 is SVGAGI (reference sequence). V lost 2 bases to trimming and J lost 10 bases, with 15 bases between them.

This sequence joins TRBV19 and TRBJ2-2, with D tentatively TRBD1 (5 bases). In germline, CDR1 is LNHDA, CDR2 SQIVND (reference sequence). Trimming took off 3 bases at V and 6 bases at J, with 11 bases between the two ends. The CDR3 runs 14 residues. The CDR3 loop reads CASSIRQGAGELFF. The CDR3 coding sequence is TGTGCCAGTAGTATTCGTCAGGGCGCCGGGGAGCTGTTTTTT.

The V and J genes are TRBV7-2 and TRBJ1-5, with TRBD1 matching over 8 bases. The CDR3 contains 15 residues. CDR1 is SGHTA and CDR2 is FQGNSA in the germline V gene. With 4 bases clipped from V and 4 bases from J, the junction kept 6 bases outside the gene matches. CDR3 coding DNA: TGTGCCAGCAGCTCGAGGGGGACAGGTAATCAGCCCCAGCATTTT. Protein sequence: CASSSRGTGNQPQHF.

The chain carries TRBV18 and TRBJ1-1, with D unresolved. CDR1 KGHSH and CDR2 LQKENI come from the germline V gene. The CDR3 loop spans 12 amino acids. The V end lost 4 bases, the J end lost 2 bases, and 5 bases lay between the germline ends. DNA of the CDR3: TGTGCCAGCTCACTAACTAACACTGAAGCTTTCTTT. It encodes CASSLTNTEAFF.

This clone was counted many times. The rearrangement uses TRBV2 and TRBJ2-7; D possibly corresponds to TRBD1 (6 bases). CDR3 length equals 12 residues. Per germline, CDR1 SNHLY and CDR2 FYNNEI. V was trimmed by 5 bases and J by 3 bases, leaving 8 bases between them. CDR3 nucleotide sequence: TGTGCCAGCAGTCGCAGGGGCTACGAGCAGTACTTC. Translation: CASSRRGYEQYF. Looking up the rest from reference TRBV2 and TRBJ2-7 gives the full variable domain: EPEVTQTPSHQVTQMGQEVILRCVPISNHLYFYWYRQILGQKVEFLVSFYNNEISEKSEIFDDQFSVERPDGSNFTLKIRSTKLEDSAMYFCASSRRGYEQYFGPGTRLTVT.

This clone has a handful of counts. The CDR3, as DNA: TGCGCCAGCAGCTCCGGAGGATCCTACGAGCAGTACTTC. Protein: CASSSGGSYEQYF. The chain recombines TRBV5-1 with TRBJ2-7, with a tentative D call TRBD2 (5 bases). The CDR3 covers 13 residues. Germline CDR1 is SGHRS and CDR2 is YFSETQ. V dropped 3 bases and J dropped 1 base, with 8 bases sitting between them.

The genes are TRBV11-2 and TRBJ2-4, with D perhaps TRBD1 (6 bases). Germline V gene sequence: CDR1 SGHAT, CDR2 FQNNGV. This CDR3 comprises 16 residues. Trimming took off 6 bases at V and 0 bases at J, with 15 bases between the two ends. CDR3 sequence (DNA): TGTGCCAGCAGTTCACAGGGCGCCTTAGCCAAAAACATTCAGTACTTC. Its translation: CASSSQGALAKNIQYF.

The J gene is TRBJ2-5, the V gene TRBV5-5; D not resolved. Trimming stripped 2 bases from V and 5 bases from J, with 10 bases between. The CDR3 contains 13 residues. Germline lookup yields CDR1 SGHKS and CDR2 YYEKEE (reference sequence). CDR3 sequence (DNA): TGTGCCAGCAGCTTTCTGGGCTTGGAGACCCAGTACTTC. Translated: CASSFLGLETQYF.

The chain carries TRBV14 and TRBJ1-1; 9 bases line up with TRBD1. The trim removed 7 bases at V and 11 bases at J, leaving 11 bases unmatched. This CDR3 is built from 13 residues. CDR1 is SGHDN and CDR2 is FVKESK in the germline V gene. CDR3 residues: CASTRTGGGRAFF. The CDR3, as DNA: TGTGCCAGCACCCGCACAGGGGGCGGTAGGGCTTTCTTT.

In this sample, this clone turned up a few times. The V call is TRBV6-5, the J call TRBJ1-4, with D hard to call. Germline CDR1 MNHEY, CDR2 SVGAGI. The V end lost 6 bases, the J end lost 4 bases, and 6 bases lay between the germline ends. The CDR3 contains 12 residues. CDR3 in DNA: TGTGCCAGCAGGGCCTTTAATGAAAAACTGTTTTTT. It specifies CASRAFNEKLFF.

This clone was picked up a small number of times. The CDR3 protein is CASSLDLSEQYF. CDR3 DNA: TGTGCCAGCAGCTTAGATCTCTCCGAGCAGTACTTC. The chain joins TRBV11-3 to TRBJ2-7; D remains unclear. The CDR3 is made up of 12 amino acids. CDR1 and CDR2 from the germline V gene are SGHNT and YENEEA. V lost 0 bases and J lost 6, with 6 bases in between.

The chain is built from TRBV19 and TRBJ1-3; TRBD1 might be the D (6 bases). This CDR3 comprises 15 residues. The V gene's germline CDR1 is LNHDA and CDR2 SQIVND (reference sequence). The V end lost 4 bases, the J end lost 4 bases, and 14 bases lay between the germline ends. The CDR3 reads CASSTGDSTGNTIYF. For the CDR3, the DNA is TGTGCCAGTAGTACAGGGGATTCGACGGGAAACACCATATATTTT.

This clone was observed a handful of times. V is TRBV6-1 and J is TRBJ2-7; 7 positions match TRBD2. CDR3 size: 15 residues. V trimming: 6 bases; J trimming: 3 bases; junction bases outside the gene matches: 11. Germline V gene sequence: CDR1 MNHNS, CDR2 SASEGT. The CDR3 nucleotides are TGTGCCAGCAGCCGGGGGGTACTCGGGAACTACGAGCAGTACTTC. This sequence encodes CASSRGVLGNYEQYF.

Only one count was recorded for this clone. V is TRBV5-1 and J is TRBJ2-5; tentative D call: TRBD1 (5 bases). This CDR3 spans 14 amino acids. Germline loops: CDR1 SGHRS, CDR2 YFSETQ. V shed 1 base and J shed 1 base, with 8 bases lying between them. The CDR3 bases are TGCGCCAGCAGCTTGCAACAGGCCCAAGAGACCCAGTACTTC. This sequence encodes CASSLQQAQETQYF.